Below are 32 T cell receptor beta chains sequenced from a single sample in a study of blood T cell repertoires in COVID-19. Clones were sequenced by immunoSEQ multiplex PCR, and TCRdb holds only the in-frame ones, with some missing. The sample shows some 24,000 clones, more than 75% of them seen only once. Sequencing used peripheral blood. The receptor source for this set is a man aged 45-65 years with active COVID-19.

The chain has TRBV13 and TRBJ1-1; D gene uncertain. The CDR3 has 13 amino acids. V lost 2 bases and J lost 2, with 6 bases in between. Germline-derived CDR1 and CDR2 are PRHDT and FYEKMQ (reference sequence). DNA of the CDR3: TGTGCCAGCAGCTTACAACTTAACACTGAAGCTTTCTTT. It translates to CASSLQLNTEAFF.

This chain joins TRBV5-5 and TRBJ2-1; perhaps TRBD2 as D (6 bases). Trimming shortened V by 2 bases and J by 5 bases, and 14 bases separated the two germline ends. The CDR3 has 15 amino acids. Germline CDR1 reads SGHKS; CDR2 reads YYEKEE (reference sequence). The CDR3 DNA reads as TGTGCCAGCAGCTTCGGTGGCGGGAAAAACAATGAGCAGTTCTTC. Its translation: CASSFGGGKNNEQFF.

The sample holds one count of this clone. The chain employs TRBV5-6 and TRBJ1-2; no firm D call. The CDR3 is 15 amino acids. Germline CDR1 reads SGHDT; CDR2 reads YYEEEE. Trimming pared 0 bases from V and 8 bases from J, leaving 17 bases between. Here the CDR3 DNA reads TGTGCCAGCAGCTTGGTTTGGAGCCGAACGGGGGGCTACACCTTC. Encoded protein: CASSLVWSRTGGYTF.

The chain carries TRBV28 and TRBJ2-3; 8 bases are a match to TRBD2. J was trimmed by 6 bases and V by 3 bases; bases with no gene match: 8. CDR1 is MDHEN and CDR2 is SYDVKM in the germline V gene. The CDR3 has 15 residues. This CDR3 is CASSFSGAGADTQYF. The CDR3 nucleotides read TGTGCCAGCAGTTTTTCGGGAGCGGGGGCGGATACGCAGTATTTT.

The genes are TRBV28 and TRBJ1-2, with 10 positions matching TRBD1. The junction had 10 bases not matched to a gene; V was cut back by 4 bases and J by 5 bases. This CDR3 is 16 amino acids long. The V gene's germline CDR1 is MDHEN and CDR2 SYDVKM. CDR3 bases: TGTGCCAGCAGTTCACCGGGACAGGGGTTTCCTTATGGCTACACCTTC. Translation: CASSSPGQGFPYGYTF.

The rearrangement uses TRBV9 and TRBJ2-1; maybe TRBD1 (6 bases). CDR1 SGDLS and CDR2 YYNGEE come from the germline V gene. V dropped 4 bases and J dropped 9 bases, with 20 bases sitting between them. The length of the CDR3 is 15 residues. DNA of the CDR3: TGTGCCAGCAGCACCGACCCAGGGGAAAGGGTTGAGCAGTTCTTC. This translates into CASSTDPGERVEQFF.

The rearrangement uses TRBV9 and TRBJ2-4; 8 bases agree with TRBD1. The ends lost 4 bases at V and 11 bases at J; junction bases unmatched: 14. The CDR3 sequence is 15 residues long. Germline V gene data show CDR1 as SGDLS and CDR2 as YYNGEE. CDR3 nucleotides: TGTGCCAGCAGCCCATACCAAGGGACAGGTGTGCTTCAGTACTTC. Residues: CASSPYQGTGVLQYF.

This clone has only one observation. This chain connects TRBV2 to TRBJ1-2; perhaps TRBD1 as D (6 bases). The ends were cut back, 5 bases at V and 2 bases at J, with 12 bases in the middle. The CDR3 is made up of 14 amino acids. Germline CDR1 and CDR2: SNHLY and FYNNEI. CDR3 region: CASSSTGLNYGYTF. The CDR3 DNA is TGTGCCAGCAGTTCGACAGGCCTCAACTATGGCTACACCTTC.

The V gene is TRBV7-2, the J gene TRBJ2-1; no definite D call. Germline CDR1 is SGHTA and CDR2 is FQGNSA. The CDR3 is 14 residues long. Trimming took 6 bases from V and 8 from J, leaving 17 bases between them. The CDR3 region is CASRSMAPPDEQFF. The CDR3 DNA reads as TGTGCCAGCAGGTCAATGGCCCCACCCGATGAGCAGTTCTTC.

The rearrangement joins TRBV10-3 to TRBJ1-1; D is possibly TRBD1 (6 bases). Germline CDR1 is ENHRY and CDR2 is SYGVKD. The CDR3 has 12 residues. Deletions cut 6 bases from V and 5 bases from J, with 10 bases between. DNA of the CDR3: TGTGCCATCAGGGAAACAGGGACTGAAGCTTTCTTT. It specifies CAIRETGTEAFF.

In this sample, this clone turned up a few times. The chain links TRBV6-5 to TRBJ1-5; 7 positions match TRBD1. There are 15 residues in the CDR3. The J segment lost 1 base and the V segment lost 6 bases, leaving 6 bases of the junction unmatched. Germline-derived CDR1 and CDR2 are MNHEY and SVGAGI. The CDR3 DNA reads TGTGCCAGCAGCATTTACAGGGGAAGCAATCAGCCCCAGCATTTT. Translation gives CASSIYRGSNQPQHF.

This chain joins TRBV6-6 and TRBJ1-1, with 7 nucleotides matching TRBD1. The CDR3 contains 14 residues. Germline CDR1 and CDR2: MNHNY and SVGAGI (reference sequence). Trimming removed 5 bases from V and 2 bases from J; junction bases left unmatched: 5. DNA of the CDR3: TGTGCCAGCAGTCGGACAGGACAAAACACTGAAGCTTTCTTT. It translates to CASSRTGQNTEAFF.

The CDR3 region has the DNA TGTGCCAGCAGCCGCTACGTCGATACGCAGTATTTT. This gives the protein CASSRYVDTQYF. V and J are TRBV7-2 and TRBJ2-3; D is unresolved. The CDR3 totals 12 residues. Germline V gene sequence: CDR1 SGHTA, CDR2 FQGNSA. Trimming stripped 5 bases from V and 6 bases from J, with 9 bases between.

This clone was recorded only once. The V gene is TRBV28, the J gene TRBJ2-1, with D possibly being TRBD1 (5 bases). Germline-derived CDR1 and CDR2 are MDHEN and SYDVKM. Trimming shortened V by 3 bases and J by 7 bases, and 19 bases separated the two germline ends. This CDR3 spans 16 amino acids. The CDR3 protein is CASSFRQQAPGNEQFF. The CDR3 DNA sequence: TGTGCCAGCAGTTTTCGACAGCAAGCGCCTGGGAATGAGCAGTTCTTC.

This chain joins TRBV4-1 and TRBJ1-2; no reliable D call. Germline V gene lookup returns CDR1 MGHRA and CDR2 YSYEKL. The CDR3 extends over 14 amino acids. V lost 0 bases, J lost 7 bases, and 12 bases lay in between. The DNA for the CDR3 is TGCGCCAGCAGCCAAGAGGGCAGGTCAGGTGGCTACACCTTC. It specifies CASSQEGRSGGYTF.

This clone has a single count. The CDR3 loop is CASSDAGGTDTQYF. The CDR3 DNA reads as TGTGCCAGCAGTGACGCTGGGGGGACAGATACGCAGTATTTT. V and J are TRBV6-4 and TRBJ2-3, with D perhaps matching TRBD2 (6 bases). Trimming cost V 2 bases and J 3 bases, with 9 bases left between them. This CDR3 comprises 14 residues. CDR1 and CDR2 from the germline V gene are MRHNA and SNTAGT.

This chain connects TRBV27 to TRBJ2-5; 7 bases align to TRBD1. This CDR3 has 14 residues. V shed 5 bases and J 4 bases; nucleotides not matched to a gene: 7. CDR1 is MNHEY and CDR2 is SMNVEV in the germline V gene (reference sequence). The CDR3 DNA reads as TGTGCCAGCAGTCTAAACCGGGACAGAGAGACCCAGTACTTC. Its protein product is CASSLNRDRETQYF.

The chain is built from TRBV19 and TRBJ1-3, with a possible D match to TRBD1 (5 bases). V lost 5 bases to trimming and J lost 0 bases, with 8 bases between them. The CDR3 covers 14 residues. Germline CDR1 is LNHDA and CDR2 is SQIVND (reference sequence). The CDR3 sequence: CASSPDSSGNTIYF. CDR3 sequence (DNA): TGTGCCAGTAGTCCTGACAGCTCTGGAAACACCATATATTTT.

The rearrangement joins TRBV7-2 to TRBJ2-7; D is possibly TRBD2 (5 bases). Germline lookup yields CDR1 SGHTA and CDR2 FQGNSA. The CDR3 is 15 amino acids. Trimming stripped 5 bases from V and 5 bases from J, with 19 bases between. CDR3 sequence reads: CASSPQTGIPHEQYF. The CDR3, as DNA: TGTGCCAGCAGCCCCCAAACCGGGATCCCACACGAGCAGTACTTC.

The chain has TRBV4-2 and TRBJ1-1; the D is unclear. Germline assignment: CDR1 LGHNA and CDR2 YNFKEQ. This CDR3 has 18 amino acids. Trimming took off 1 base at V and 2 bases at J, with 20 bases between the two ends. CDR3 loop: CASSQAGIQSMQNTEAFF. The CDR3 DNA reads as TGTGCCAGCAGCCAAGCCGGAATACAGTCGATGCAAAACACTGAAGCTTTCTTT.

The gene calls are TRBV4-3 and TRBJ1-2, with 9 nucleotides matching TRBD1. Germline CDR1 reads LGHNA; CDR2 reads YSLEER. The CDR3 runs 15 residues. With V trimmed by 0 bases and J by 9 bases, 8 bases remained unmatched. The CDR3: CASSQELGQGISYTF. The CDR3 DNA reads TGCGCCAGCAGCCAAGAACTGGGACAGGGTATTAGCTACACCTTC.

The J gene is TRBJ2-6, the V gene TRBV3-1 (or the pseudogene TRBV3-2); a possible D gene is TRBD1 (6 bases). The CDR3 spans 15 residues. Trimming left V 4 bases short and J 4 bases short, with 11 bases between. Germline CDR1 and CDR2: LGHDT and YNNKEL (reference sequence). CDR3 loop: CASSPGQSGANVLTF. The CDR3 DNA reads as TGTGCCAGCAGCCCCGGACAGTCCGGGGCCAACGTCCTGACTTTC.

The chain couples TRBV6-5 to TRBJ1-5; the D gene is possibly TRBD1 (5 bases). In germline, CDR1 is MNHEY, CDR2 SVGAGI. The CDR3 is 14 residues long. The V gene lost 2 bases and the J gene lost 2 bases, with 7 bases spanning the gap. The CDR3 spells CASSYRGGNQPQHF. As DNA, the CDR3 is TGTGCCAGCAGTTACAGGGGTGGCAATCAGCCCCAGCATTTT.

The rearrangement links TRBV5-1 to TRBJ2-3; the match to TRBD2 covers 8 bases. CDR3 size: 16 residues. The V segment lost 4 bases and the J segment 0 bases; nucleotides outside the gene matches: 7. CDR1 SGHRS and CDR2 YFSETQ come from the germline V gene. CDR3 loop: CASSVTSGTSTDTQYF. The DNA of the CDR3 is TGCGCCAGCAGCGTTACTAGCGGAACTAGCACAGATACGCAGTATTTT.

CDR3 DNA: TGTGCCACCAGGGGGCCGGGGGGCCCTGAGCAGTTCTTC. It codes for CATRGPGGPEQFF. The chain links TRBV24-1 to TRBJ2-1; TRBD2 is a possible D gene (7 bases). V lost 7 bases and J lost 9, with 15 bases in between. The CDR3 covers 13 residues. The V gene's germline CDR1 is KGHDR and CDR2 SFDVKD.

CDR3: CASSEDGTQYF. Here the CDR3 DNA reads TGTGCCAGCAGCGAGGATGGGACCCAGTACTTC. This chain joins TRBV2 and TRBJ2-5; D not certain. Trimming removed 6 bases at V and 7 bases at J, with 9 bases between. The germline V gene encodes CDR1 SNHLY and CDR2 FYNNEI. This CDR3 spans 11 amino acids.

J is TRBJ2-3 and V is TRBV6-1; TRBD2 is a possible D gene (5 bases). CDR1 is MNHNS and CDR2 is SASEGT in the germline V gene. The CDR3 runs 16 residues. V was clipped by 3 bases and J by 0 bases, with 13 bases between them. Written as DNA, the CDR3 is TGTGCCAGCAGTGAGTTAAGCGGTGAAAGCACAGATACGCAGTATTTT. It encodes CASSELSGESTDTQYF.

This clone has a single count. This chain links TRBV7-9 with TRBJ1-6, with D perhaps matching TRBD1 (6 bases). CDR1 and CDR2 (germline): SEHNR, FQNEAQ (reference sequence). The V end was cut by 1 base, the J end by 7 bases, with 11 bases between. The CDR3 loop spans 15 amino acids. The CDR3 DNA follows: TGTGCCAGCAGCTTAGTGGGGGGGGCGAATTCACCCCTCCACTTT. As protein: CASSLVGGANSPLHF.

The chain links TRBV7-3 to TRBJ2-5; 8 bases map to TRBD2. V dropped 5 bases and J dropped 14; count of bases not matched to a gene: 16. CDR3 length: 14 amino acids. Per germline, CDR1 SGHTA and CDR2 FQGTGA. The CDR3 protein is CASSDPDSGTPQYF. The CDR3 DNA follows: TGTGCCAGCAGCGACCCGGATAGCGGGACCCCTCAATACTTC.

The V and J genes are TRBV14 and TRBJ2-1; 9 bases match TRBD1. The ends lost 1 base at V and 9 bases at J; junction bases unmatched: 7. This CDR3 contains 15 residues. Germline V lookup: CDR1 SGHDN, CDR2 FVKESK. CDR3 amino acids: CASSQVDRGAGEQFF. CDR3 sequence (DNA): TGTGCCAGCAGCCAAGTCGACAGGGGGGCCGGTGAGCAGTTCTTC. Drawing the rest from reference TRBV14 and TRBJ2-1, the complete variable domain is EAGVTQFPSHSVIEKGQTVTLRCDPISGHDNLYWYRRVMGKEIKFLLHFVKESKQDESGMPNNRFLAERTGGTYSTLKVQPAELEDSGVYFCASSQVDRGAGEQFFGPGTRLTVL.

This rearrangement joins TRBV5-8 to TRBJ2-3; 10 bases fit TRBD2. The CDR3 sequence is 15 residues long. Germline trimming cut 3 bases from V and 4 bases from J; bases unmatched to any gene: 5. Germline values: CDR1 SGHTS, CDR2 YDEGEE. The CDR3 DNA sequence: TGTGCCAGCAGCTATACGGGACTAGCGTCAGATACGCAGTATTTT. Translated: CASSYTGLASDTQYF.

This sequence joins TRBV10-3 and TRBJ2-1; D gene unclear. Germline V gives CDR1 ENHRY, CDR2 SYGVKD. Trimming removed 3 bases from V and 1 base from J, with 7 bases in between. CDR3 length: 14 amino acids. CDR3 sequence (DNA): TGTGCCATCAGTGACTATAAGTCCTACAATGAGCAGTTCTTC. As protein: CAISDYKSYNEQFF.